A single sample gave rise to the 18 T cell receptor beta chains below, sequenced in a study of response to subunit inactivated influenza vaccine. TCRdb recomputed calls from the RT-PCR reads with MiXCR, one row per CDR3 protein. The table lists hundreds of thousands of distinct CDR3 sequences, approximately 7.7% of them singletons. Specimen: PBMCs from blood, collected 23 months after vaccination. Source of these receptors: a man between 45 and 75 years old who received an inactivated influenza vaccine.

This clonotype has a handful of counts. The J gene is TRBJ2-5, the V gene TRBV5-1; 8 positions match TRBD1. Looked up from germline, CDR1 is SGHRS and CDR2 is YFSETQ. Trimming removed 3 bases from V and 3 bases from J; junction bases left unmatched: 4. This CDR3 is 14 amino acids long. In DNA, the CDR3 is TGCGCCAGCAGCTCGGGACAGGTCGAAGAGACCCAGTACTTC. Protein sequence: CASSSGQVEETQYF.

This clonotype appeared many times. The chain uses TRBV6-2 or TRBV6-3 and TRBJ2-4; 7 nucleotides agree with TRBD2. Germline V gene sequence: CDR1 MNHEY, CDR2 SVGEGT. The CDR3 has 15 residues. V was pared by 2 bases and J by 7 bases, with 8 bases of the junction left unmatched. In DNA, the CDR3 is TGTGCCAGCAGTTACGGCGGGCGGGAGACTAACATTCAGTACTTC. Its translation is CASSYGGRETNIQYF.

Ten or more counts support this clonotype. The V call is TRBV6-6, the J call TRBJ1-5; unclear D gene. The CDR3 runs to 13 residues. The ends were cut back, 1 base at V and 5 bases at J, with 6 bases in the middle. CDR1 and CDR2 (germline): MNHNY, SVGAGI (reference sequence). CDR3 residues: CASSYLRDQPQHF. Written as DNA, the CDR3 is TGTGCCAGCAGTTACTTGAGGGATCAGCCCCAGCATTTT.

This clonotype was found a few times. The chain employs TRBV2 and TRBJ2-7; maybe TRBD2 (7 bases). Deletions cut 4 bases from V and 5 bases from J, with 15 bases between. The V gene's germline CDR1 is SNHLY and CDR2 FYNNEI. The CDR3 is 14 residues long. CDR3 in amino acids: CASSVGGGLNEQYF. CDR3 coding DNA: TGTGCCAGCAGTGTAGGGGGGGGCCTTAACGAGCAGTACTTC. Together with reference TRBV2 and TRBJ2-7, the CDR3 gives the full variable domain: EPEVTQTPSHQVTQMGQEVILRCVPISNHLYFYWYRQILGQKVEFLVSFYNNEISEKSEIFDDQFSVERPDGSNFTLKIRSTKLEDSAMYFCASSVGGGLNEQYFGPGTRLTVT.

This clonotype was observed a few times. The CDR3 bases are TGCGCCAGCAGCTTGGCCGGGACAGGGATAGAGACCCAGTACTTC. Translated, it gives CASSLAGTGIETQYF. The J gene is TRBJ2-5, the V gene TRBV5-1, with 9 bases fitting TRBD1. V lost 0 bases and J lost 4; bases outside the gene matches: 4. Germline CDR1 and CDR2: SGHRS and YFSETQ. The CDR3 has 15 amino acids.

The CDR3 is CASSQVGRRERLYNEQFF. The CDR3 bases are TGTGCCAGCAGCCAAGTGGGCCGAAGGGAACGGTTATACAATGAGCAGTTCTTC. J is TRBJ2-1 and V is TRBV3-1; D gene ambiguous. CDR3 size: 18 residues. V lost 1 base and J lost 4, with 20 bases in between. CDR1 is LGHDT, CDR2 YNNKEL, per germline (reference sequence).

This chain links TRBV7-9 with TRBJ1-1; D perhaps matches TRBD1 (5 bases). V was cut by 8 bases and J by 7 bases, with 14 bases left in between. CDR1 and CDR2 (germline): SEHNR, FQNEAQ (reference sequence). The CDR3 is made up of 12 amino acids. CDR3: CASVRDANEAFF. DNA for the CDR3: TGTGCCAGCGTCCGGGACGCCAATGAAGCTTTCTTT.

This clonotype was recorded at least ten times. The chain employs TRBV10-2 and TRBJ1-5, with D perhaps TRBD1 (6 bases). Germline V gene lookup returns CDR1 WSHSY and CDR2 SAAADI. CDR3 length: 19 residues. The V end lost 7 bases, the J end lost 2 bases, and 27 bases lay between the germline ends. The CDR3 is CASKVGVGGRPHGNQPQHF. CDR3 coding DNA: TGCGCCAGCAAGGTCGGGGTCGGGGGGCGACCCCATGGCAATCAGCCCCAGCATTTT.

This clonotype was seen a handful of times. The chain recombines TRBV29-1 with TRBJ2-1; D ambiguous. This CDR3 is 12 amino acids long. Per the germline V gene, CDR1 is SQVTM and CDR2 is ANQGSEA. Trimming took 7 bases from V and 4 from J, leaving 11 bases between them. The CDR3 DNA reads TGCAGCGGTAATAAGGGATACAATGAGCAGTTCTTC. Translated: CSGNKGYNEQFF.

The chain combines TRBV29-1 with TRBJ2-3, with 16 bases fitting TRBD2. V gave up 7 bases and J gave up 5 bases; unmatched junction bases: 6. The CDR3 is made up of 15 amino acids. The germline V gene has CDR1 SQVTM and CDR2 ANQGSEA. The CDR3, as DNA: TGCAGCGGAAAGGGACTAGCGGGGGGGAGAGATACGCAGTATTTT. Translation: CSGKGLAGGRDTQYF.

This clonotype was observed a few times. This chain connects TRBV20-1 to TRBJ2-5; D call uncertain. Trimming left V 0 bases short and J 0 bases short, with 11 bases between. In germline, CDR1 is DFQATT, CDR2 SNEGSKA (reference sequence). CDR3 length: 15 amino acids. The CDR3 DNA reads TGCAGTGCTAGAGATTTCCTGAAGTACCAAGAGACCCAGTACTTC. This gives the protein CSARDFLKYQETQYF.

This clonotype was seen at least ten times. The chain has TRBV5-1 and TRBJ2-7, with a weak D call TRBD1 (5 bases). CDR1 SGHRS and CDR2 YFSETQ come from the germline V gene. Trimming removed 2 bases at V and 4 bases at J, with 10 bases between. CDR3 length: 13 amino acids. CDR3 sequence reads: CASSLKGEYEQYF. Written as DNA, the CDR3 is TGCGCCAGCAGCTTAAAAGGGGAATACGAGCAGTACTTC.

About this clonotype: The germline gene is not matched at one end of the junction; a read error may be the cause. The J gene is TRBJ2-7, the V gene TRBV27; D is uncertain. The germline gives CDR1 MNHEY, CDR2 SMNVEV (reference sequence). The CDR3 covers 13 residues. The CDR3 loop is CTSSTKASYEQYF. CDR3 nucleotide sequence: TGTACCAGCAGCACCAAGGCTTCGTACGAGCAGTACTTC.

This clonotype was detected only a few times. The gene calls are TRBV6-2 or TRBV6-3 and TRBJ2-7; D is undetermined. The CDR3 totals 15 residues. V was cut by 5 bases and J by 3 bases, with 17 bases left in between. CDR1 and CDR2 (germline): MNHEY, SVGEGT. Here the CDR3 DNA reads TGTGCCAGCAGTCCACATATTTGGGCATTCTACGAGCAGTACTTC. Translation: CASSPHIWAFYEQYF.

Ten or more counts support this clonotype. The chain carries TRBV4-3 and TRBJ2-1; TRBD2 matches 11 bases. Germline assignment: CDR1 LGHNA and CDR2 YSLEER. Trimming removed 1 base from V and 8 bases from J; junction bases left unmatched: 1. The CDR3 length is 14 residues. The CDR3 sequence is CASSQGTSGYEQFF. CDR3 sequence (DNA): TGCGCCAGCAGCCAAGGGACTAGCGGGTATGAGCAGTTCTTC.

The sample holds a few counts of this clonotype. The J gene is TRBJ2-4, the V gene TRBV12-3 or TRBV12-4; 8 positions match TRBD1. The trim removed 6 bases at V and 1 base at J, leaving 5 bases unmatched. The CDR3 has 15 amino acids. The CDR3 here is CASSPGGPAKNIQYF. CDR3 bases: TGTGCCAGCAGCCCAGGGGGCCCGGCCAAAAACATTCAGTACTTC.

This clonotype was recorded a few times. CDR3 DNA sequence: TGTGCCAGCAGTTATGGGCGCGCTAAGGTCACCGGGGAGCTGTTTTTT. Residues: CASSYGRAKVTGELFF. V usage is TRBV6-5 and J usage is TRBJ2-2; no definite D call. The germline V gene encodes CDR1 MNHEY and CDR2 SVGAGI. This CDR3 spans 16 amino acids. The germline V and J ends were trimmed by 3 bases and 4 bases, with 15 bases remaining between them.

The chain uses TRBV2 and TRBJ2-7, with 8 bases that match TRBD1. Per the germline V gene, CDR1 is SNHLY and CDR2 is FYNNEI. Trimming at V came to 3 bases and at J to 6 bases, leaving 1 base not matched to a gene. The CDR3 extends over 12 amino acids. The CDR3 loop is CASSDTGGEQYF. Here the CDR3 DNA reads TGTGCCAGCAGTGATACAGGGGGCGAGCAGTACTTC.